These 20 T cell receptor beta chains originate from one sample sequenced in a study of PD-L1 blockade in urothelial cancer. Time point defined: peripheral blood 6 weeks after treatment start. Method: immunoSEQ multiplex PCR; TCRdb's copy keeps in-frame clones and lacks some. The table has 45,000 to 55,000 clones, approximately 83% seen once. The sample consisted of PBMCs, taken around atezolizumab (anti-PD-L1) treatment. The receptors shown here come from a man between 60 and 70 years old with urothelial cancer.

This sequence joins TRBV10-3 and TRBJ1-1; tentatively, D is TRBD1 (5 bases). The germline V gene has CDR1 ENHRY and CDR2 SYGVKD. The CDR3 is made up of 13 amino acids. Deletions cut 4 bases from V and 1 base from J, with 7 bases between. CDR3 bases: TGTGCCATCAGTGGGGGGGGGAACACTGAAGCTTTCTTT. Translated: CAISGGGNTEAFF.

The rearrangement joins TRBV30 to TRBJ2-3; 8 bases align to TRBD2. This CDR3 region has 15 residues. The germline V gene has CDR1 GTSNPN and CDR2 SVGIG (reference sequence). J lost 6 bases, V lost 3 bases, and 11 bases had no gene match. The CDR3 here is CAWRAGTRGGDTQYF. In nucleotides, the CDR3 is TGTGCCTGGAGAGCCGGGACTAGGGGTGGGGATACGCAGTATTTT.

CDR3 nucleotides: TGTGCCAGTAGTATTTCCCTTGGTAGCGGCTCCTACAATGAGCAGTTCTTC. Protein product: CASSISLGSGSYNEQFF. The V gene is TRBV19, the J gene TRBJ2-1; the D gene is possibly TRBD2 (6 bases). Germline V gives CDR1 LNHDA, CDR2 SQIVND (reference sequence). Trimming cost V 3 bases and J 0 bases, with 15 bases left between them. This CDR3 contains 17 residues.

J is TRBJ2-1 and V is TRBV10-2; 10 bases match TRBD2. CDR1 and CDR2 from the germline V gene are WSHSY and SAAADI. Losses at the gene ends were 6 bases for V and 1 base for J; bases not matched to a gene: 9. The CDR3 is 17 amino acids. The CDR3 sequence: CASSPWGSGGSYNEQFF. The CDR3 coding sequence is TGCGCCAGCAGCCCATGGGGTAGCGGGGGGTCCTACAATGAGCAGTTCTTC.

This chain connects TRBV11-3 to TRBJ1-1, with D perhaps TRBD1 (6 bases). Germline V gene sequence: CDR1 SGHNT, CDR2 YENEEA. V lost 5 bases, J lost 7 bases, and 14 bases lay in between. The CDR3 extends over 13 amino acids. The CDR3 DNA sequence: TGTGCCAGCAGCCTACAGGGCGGGGGTGAAGCTTTCTTT. It yields the protein CASSLQGGGEAFF.

The V and J genes are TRBV4-1 and TRBJ2-3; 8 bases are a match to TRBD2. The J segment lost 5 bases and the V segment lost 1 base, leaving 5 bases of the junction unmatched. CDR1 MGHRA and CDR2 YSYEKL come from the germline V gene. This CDR3 has 15 amino acids. CDR3 protein: CASSQVGLALDTQYF. In DNA form, the CDR3 reads TGCGCCAGCAGCCAAGTTGGACTAGCTTTAGATACGCAGTATTTT.

The chain couples TRBV7-2 to TRBJ2-2, with D possibly matching TRBD2 (6 bases). Trimming pared 4 bases from V and 5 bases from J, leaving 8 bases between. The CDR3 is made up of 13 amino acids. From germline, CDR1 is SGHTA and CDR2 FQGNSA. The CDR3 reads CASSSAGTGELFF. CDR3 DNA: TGTGCCAGCAGCTCCGCGGGGACCGGGGAGCTGTTTTTT.

The V and J genes are TRBV29-1 and TRBJ2-3, with 14 bases aligning to TRBD2. The V and J ends lost 6 bases and 3 bases, in that order; junction bases with no gene match: 5. The CDR3 sequence is 15 residues long. Germline CDR1 is SQVTM and CDR2 is ANQGSEA. CDR3 DNA sequence: TGCAGCGTGGGGAGACTAGCGGGGGGGACAGATACGCAGTATTTT. Translating it yields CSVGRLAGGTDTQYF.

Here the CDR3 DNA reads TGTGCCAGCAGCGATGGGACTAGCGGGGGGCTTGAGCAGTTCTTC. Its protein product is CASSDGTSGGLEQFF. The chain uses TRBV9 and TRBJ2-1, with 15 bases that match TRBD2. Per the germline V gene, CDR1 is SGDLS and CDR2 is YYNGEE. CDR3 length equals 15 residues. With 3 bases clipped from V and 9 bases from J, the junction kept 4 bases outside the gene matches.

This chain connects TRBV30 to TRBJ2-3, with 7 bases lining up with TRBD1. CDR3 length: 14 amino acids. The V gene end was trimmed by 5 bases and the J gene end by 1 base; junction bases not matched to a gene: 6. CDR1 is GTSNPN, CDR2 SVGIG, per germline (reference sequence). In DNA, the CDR3 is TGTGCCTGGGCGACAGGGTTAGGCACAGATACGCAGTATTTT. Amino acids: CAWATGLGTDTQYF.

This rearrangement joins TRBV18 to TRBJ2-2; D ambiguous. Trimming shortened V by 6 bases and J by 0 bases, and 14 bases separated the two germline ends. The CDR3 totals 16 residues. Germline V lookup: CDR1 KGHSH, CDR2 LQKENI. CDR3 bases: TGTGCCAGCTCTCCCTTTGAGGTGACGAACACCGGGGAGCTGTTTTTT. Its translation: CASSPFEVTNTGELFF.

The chain employs TRBV15 and TRBJ2-1; maybe TRBD1 (6 bases). Germline V lookup: CDR1 LNHNV, CDR2 YYDKDF (reference sequence). CDR3 length: 11 amino acids. V was clipped by 9 bases and J by 4 bases, with 7 bases between them. The CDR3 DNA follows: TGTGCCACAGGGGGATACAATGAGCAGTTCTTC. It encodes CATGGYNEQFF.

This clone has a single count. This sequence joins TRBV2 and TRBJ2-5; 7 bases line up with TRBD2. CDR3 size: 15 residues. The V segment lost 6 bases and the J segment 7 bases; nucleotides outside the gene matches: 14. Germline CDR1 SNHLY, CDR2 FYNNEI. The CDR3 here is CASRVAGLVLGTQYF. The CDR3 DNA reads as TGTGCCAGCAGAGTAGCGGGCCTCGTTCTTGGGACCCAGTACTTC.

J is TRBJ2-2 and V is TRBV11-2; 8 bases line up with TRBD1. This CDR3 is 16 amino acids long. The germline V gene encodes CDR1 SGHAT and CDR2 FQNNGV. V gave up 5 bases and J gave up 5 bases; unmatched junction bases: 10. CDR3 nucleotides: TGTGCCAGCAGCACCTACAGGGGGGCACGGACCGGGGAGCTGTTTTTT. It codes for CASSTYRGARTGELFF. Combining the CDR3 with reference TRBV11-2 and TRBJ2-2 gives the whole variable domain EAGVAQSPRYKIIEKRQSVAFWCNPISGHATLYWYQQILGQGPKLLIQFQNNGVVDDSQLPKDRFSAERLKGVDSTLKIQPAKLEDSAVYLCASSTYRGARTGELFFGEGSRLTVL.

This chain connects TRBV6-1 to TRBJ1-4; 11 bases are shared with TRBD1. V was clipped by 6 bases and J by 8 bases; unmatched bases: 5. This CDR3 is 14 amino acids long. CDR1 and CDR2 (germline): MNHNS, SASEGT. Here the CDR3 reads CASRWTGGREKLFF. For the CDR3, the DNA is TGTGCCAGCAGGTGGACAGGGGGCAGAGAAAAACTGTTTTTT.

Only one count was recorded for this clone. The chain uses TRBV6-5 and TRBJ1-4; no definite D call. V lost 6 bases, J lost 7 bases, and 12 bases lay in between. Germline CDR1 reads MNHEY; CDR2 reads SVGAGI. This CDR3 comprises 13 residues. The CDR3 nucleotides read TGTGCCAGCAGAAACGCCCGGGGTGAAAAACTGTTTTTT. It translates to CASRNARGEKLFF.

V and J are TRBV2 and TRBJ1-2; no clear D gene. Trimming took 4 bases from V and 8 from J, leaving 17 bases between them. Germline V CDR1 and CDR2: SNHLY, FYNNEI. The CDR3 totals 14 residues. CDR3 in amino acids: CASSVLEGTGGYTF. CDR3 coding DNA: TGTGCCAGCAGTGTTCTAGAAGGTACGGGAGGCTACACCTTC.

V usage is TRBV7-9 and J usage is TRBJ1-2; 7 bases match TRBD1. The germline gives CDR1 SEHNR, CDR2 FQNEAQ (reference sequence). CDR3 length: 17 amino acids. The J segment lost 8 bases and the V segment lost 1 base, leaving 16 bases of the junction unmatched. The CDR3 bases are TGTGCCAGCAGCTTAGGGTGGCGACAGGGAGGAAGGGGAGGCTACACCTTC. Translated: CASSLGWRQGGRGGYTF.

This sequence joins TRBV7-2 and TRBJ1-4, with TRBD1 matching over 8 bases. This CDR3 spans 14 amino acids. The V gene end was trimmed by 5 bases and the J gene end by 5 bases; junction bases not matched to a gene: 4. Germline-derived CDR1 and CDR2 are SGHTA and FQGNSA. The CDR3 DNA sequence: TGTGCCAGCAGCCTAAGGACAGGGAATGAAAAACTGTTTTTT. Protein sequence: CASSLRTGNEKLFF.

This clone has only one observation. This rearrangement joins TRBV9 to TRBJ1-2; TRBD1 matches 9 bases. V was pared by 2 bases and J by 4 bases, with 9 bases of the junction left unmatched. Germline V gene sequence: CDR1 SGDLS, CDR2 YYNGEE. The CDR3 covers 16 residues. CDR3 region: CASSVTPGQGSYGYTF. In nucleotides, the CDR3 is TGTGCCAGCAGCGTTACCCCGGGACAGGGTTCCTATGGCTACACCTTC.